A selection of T cell receptor beta chains follows, all from one sample in a study of blood T cell repertoires in COVID-19. TCRdb's copy holds only in-frame clones and misses some; the assay was immunoSEQ multiplex PCR. The table lists roughly 230,000 clones, about 86% of them singletons, with roughly 8.7% in the top ten. Sequencing was performed on peripheral blood. The receptor source for this set is a man aged 40-49 years with active or convalescent COVID-19. Both conserved end residues are part of each CDR3. The order of the fields is J gene, clone size, D gene, V gene, CDR3 DNA, CDR3 protein. D genes are given only for firm matches. Clone size is shown for a subset of rows, as once, few, many or a class of expanded clone.

j_gene: TRBJ2-7
abundance: -
d_gene: TRBD2
v_gene: TRBV9
CDR3nt: TGTGCCAGCAGCGTAGGACTAGCGGGAAGCTACGAGCAGTACTTC
CDR3aa: CASSVGLAGSYEQYF

j_gene: TRBJ1-2
abundance: few
d_gene: TRBD1
v_gene: TRBV7-2
CDR3nt: TGTGCCAGCAGCCCTGGCGGGACAGAAGGTTATGGCTACACCTTC
CDR3aa: CASSPGGTEGYGYTF

j_gene: TRBJ1-4
abundance: -
d_gene: -
v_gene: TRBV5-1
CDR3nt: TGCGCCAGCAGCGAGAACTGGGACACCGCTAATGAAAAACTGTTTTTT
CDR3aa: CASSENWDTANEKLFF

j_gene: TRBJ2-4
abundance: -
d_gene: -
v_gene: TRBV7-2
CDR3nt: TGTGCCAGCAGCTTCGACAGGCCCAAAAACATTCAGTACTTC
CDR3aa: CASSFDRPKNIQYF

j_gene: TRBJ2-7
abundance: -
d_gene: -
v_gene: TRBV5-6
CDR3nt: TGTGCCAGCACCCTGTTCCAGGGAAAAGAGCAGTACTTC
CDR3aa: CASTLFQGKEQYF

j_gene: TRBJ1-2
abundance: -
d_gene: -
v_gene: TRBV28
CDR3nt: TGTGCCAGCAGTTTATCTAGCTATGGCTACACCTTC
CDR3aa: CASSLSSYGYTF

j_gene: TRBJ2-5
abundance: -
d_gene: -
v_gene: TRBV27
CDR3nt: TGTGCCAGCAGTTTTAACGGCGGCCACCAAGAGACCCAGTACTTC
CDR3aa: CASSFNGGHQETQYF

j_gene: TRBJ1-2
abundance: many
d_gene: -
v_gene: TRBV6-2/TRBV6-3
CDR3nt: TGTGCCAGCAGTTACACCGGCTATGGCTACACCTTC
CDR3aa: CASSYTGYGYTF

j_gene: TRBJ1-1
abundance: -
d_gene: -
v_gene: TRBV7-2
CDR3nt: TGTGCCAGCAGCTTAGCGCGGGGCACTGAAGCTTTCTTT
CDR3aa: CASSLARGTEAFF

j_gene: TRBJ1-6
abundance: -
d_gene: -
v_gene: TRBV11-3
CDR3nt: TGTGCCAGCAGCTTCGACGGAGATAATTCACCCCTCCACTTT
CDR3aa: CASSFDGDNSPLHF

j_gene: TRBJ1-1
abundance: few
d_gene: -
v_gene: TRBV4-2
CDR3nt: TGTGCCAGCAGCCAAGGGGGGGTAATGAACACTGAAGCTTTCTTT
CDR3aa: CASSQGGVMNTEAFF

j_gene: TRBJ1-5
abundance: -
d_gene: -
v_gene: TRBV18
CDR3nt: TGTGCCAGCTCAGGGGACATTTATAGCAATCAGCCCCAGCATTTT
CDR3aa: CASSGDIYSNQPQHF

j_gene: TRBJ1-5
abundance: many
d_gene: TRBD1
v_gene: TRBV4-1
CDR3nt: TGCGCCAGCAGGCAGACAGGGGGCCTTGATCAGCCCCAGCATTTT
CDR3aa: CASRQTGGLDQPQHF

j_gene: TRBJ1-6
abundance: -
d_gene: -
v_gene: TRBV6-1
CDR3nt: TGTGCCAGCAGTGAAGCGCTGGGGGGAACTAATTCACCCCTCCACTTT
CDR3aa: CASSEALGGTNSPLHF

j_gene: TRBJ2-7
abundance: -
d_gene: -
v_gene: TRBV3-1/TRBV3-2
CDR3nt: TGTGCCAGCAGCCCCGATAGCTCCTACGAGCAGTACTTC
CDR3aa: CASSPDSSYEQYF

j_gene: TRBJ1-4
abundance: -
d_gene: -
v_gene: TRBV7-2
CDR3nt: TGTGCCAGCAGCCGGGGTTACTTTAATGAAAAACTGTTTTTT
CDR3aa: CASSRGYFNEKLFF

j_gene: TRBJ1-1
abundance: few
d_gene: -
v_gene: TRBV18
CDR3nt: TGTGCCAGCTCACCGCAGAGGGAAGAGCGCGCTGAAGCTTTCTTT
CDR3aa: CASSPQREERAEAFF

j_gene: TRBJ1-2
abundance: -
d_gene: -
v_gene: TRBV10-3
CDR3nt: TGTGCCATCAGTGAAACACAGGGTTCTTTGCCCTATGGCTACACCTTC
CDR3aa: CAISETQGSLPYGYTF

j_gene: TRBJ1-1
abundance: -
d_gene: -
v_gene: TRBV27
CDR3nt: TGTGCCAGCACCACAGTCGCCATGAGGGACACTGAAGCTTTCTTT
CDR3aa: CASTTVAMRDTEAFF

j_gene: TRBJ2-7
abundance: -
d_gene: TRBD2
v_gene: TRBV3-1/TRBV3-2
CDR3nt: TGTGCCAGCAGCCAAGGTGCGGGGGGACTCGAGCAGTACTTC
CDR3aa: CASSQGAGGLEQYF

j_gene: TRBJ2-7
abundance: -
d_gene: TRBD1
v_gene: TRBV2
CDR3nt: TGTGCCAGCAGACAGGGGGCTTACGAGCAGTACTTC
CDR3aa: CASRQGAYEQYF

j_gene: TRBJ2-6
abundance: -
d_gene: TRBD1
v_gene: TRBV30
CDR3nt: TGTGCCTGCGGACAGGGGAGTGGGACCGGGGCCAACGTCCTGACTTTC
CDR3aa: CACGQGSGTGANVLTF

j_gene: TRBJ2-7
abundance: -
d_gene: TRBD1
v_gene: TRBV19
CDR3nt: TGTGCCAGTAGTATTGGTACAGGGGGGCACTACGAGCAGTACTTC
CDR3aa: CASSIGTGGHYEQYF

j_gene: TRBJ1-2
abundance: -
d_gene: -
v_gene: TRBV30
CDR3nt: TGTGCCTGGAGTGGTGGTACATTTTTTGGCTACACCTTC
CDR3aa: CAWSGGTFFGYTF

j_gene: TRBJ2-5
abundance: -
d_gene: TRBD1
v_gene: TRBV6-5
CDR3nt: TGTGCCAGTAGACAGGGACAAAGGGCTTGGGAGACCCAGTACTTC
CDR3aa: CASRQGQRAWETQYF

j_gene: TRBJ2-4
abundance: -
d_gene: -
v_gene: TRBV29-1
CDR3nt: TGCAGCGTTTCTCAAGGGGAGGGGGACATTCAGTACTTC
CDR3aa: CSVSQGEGDIQYF

j_gene: TRBJ2-7
abundance: -
d_gene: -
v_gene: TRBV15
CDR3nt: TGTGCCACCAGCAGAGACAGGGCGACCTACGAGCAGTACTTC
CDR3aa: CATSRDRATYEQYF

j_gene: TRBJ1-2
abundance: -
d_gene: -
v_gene: TRBV6-1
CDR3nt: TGTGCCAGCAGTGAATTCAGGGGTTCTAACTATGGCTACACCTTC
CDR3aa: CASSEFRGSNYGYTF

j_gene: TRBJ1-1
abundance: -
d_gene: -
v_gene: TRBV5-6
CDR3nt: -
CDR3aa: CASSFWAQGARRTFF

j_gene: TRBJ2-4
abundance: -
d_gene: -
v_gene: TRBV6-5
CDR3nt: TGTGCCAGCACCGGGGAGGTAGCCAAAAACATTCAGTACTTC
CDR3aa: CASTGEVAKNIQYF

j_gene: TRBJ1-5
abundance: -
d_gene: -
v_gene: TRBV28
CDR3nt: TGTGCCAGCAGTTCCCCCTATCAGCCCCAGCATTTT
CDR3aa: CASSSPYQPQHF

j_gene: TRBJ1-5
abundance: -
d_gene: -
v_gene: TRBV7-2
CDR3nt: TGTGCCAGCAGCTCCCGCGGAGGCAATCAGCCCCAGCATTTT
CDR3aa: CASSSRGGNQPQHF

j_gene: TRBJ1-6
abundance: -
d_gene: TRBD1
v_gene: TRBV7-2
CDR3nt: TGTGCCAGCAGCTCCCACGCCGGGACAGGGGTACCCCTCCACTTT
CDR3aa: CASSSHAGTGVPLHF

j_gene: TRBJ2-2
abundance: -
d_gene: TRBD1
v_gene: TRBV19
CDR3nt: TGTGCCAGTAGCCCAAGGGATGGGACAGGGGGCCGCGGCACCGGGGAGCTGTTTTTT
CDR3aa: CASSPRDGTGGRGTGELFF

j_gene: TRBJ2-7
abundance: -
d_gene: -
v_gene: TRBV12-3/TRBV12-4
CDR3nt: TGTGCCAGCAGTTTGGGAGGCGAGCAGTACTTC
CDR3aa: CASSLGGEQYF

j_gene: TRBJ1-2
abundance: -
d_gene: TRBD1
v_gene: TRBV19
CDR3nt: TGTGCCAGTAGTCCTGGGACAGCCGACAACTATGGCTACACCTTC
CDR3aa: CASSPGTADNYGYTF

j_gene: TRBJ1-5
abundance: once
d_gene: TRBD1
v_gene: TRBV30
CDR3nt: TGTGCCTGGAGCCTCAGGGGGGACCAGCCCCAGCATTTT
CDR3aa: CAWSLRGDQPQHF

j_gene: TRBJ2-7
abundance: few
d_gene: -
v_gene: TRBV7-9
CDR3nt: TGTGCCAGCAGCTTAGGCCCACATACCAACTCCTACGAGCAGTACTTC
CDR3aa: CASSLGPHTNSYEQYF

j_gene: TRBJ1-6
abundance: -
d_gene: -
v_gene: TRBV30
CDR3nt: TGTGCCTGGAGTAACCGTCAAAGGAGGGCGAGCTCCTATAATTCACCCCTCCACTTT
CDR3aa: CAWSNRQRRASSYNSPLHF

j_gene: TRBJ1-4
abundance: -
d_gene: -
v_gene: TRBV4-1
CDR3nt: TGCGCCAGCAGCCAAGAGGACCACGGGACACCGTTTTTT
CDR3aa: CASSQEDHGTPFF

j_gene: TRBJ1-5
abundance: -
d_gene: -
v_gene: TRBV29-1
CDR3nt: TGCAGCGTTGCGCTTTCGAATAGTGGGAGTCAGCCCCAGCATTTT
CDR3aa: CSVALSNSGSQPQHF

j_gene: TRBJ2-3
abundance: -
d_gene: TRBD2
v_gene: TRBV19
CDR3nt: TGTGCCAGTAGTGAGCGGGGGGGCCTTCTAAGCACAGATACGCAGTATTTT
CDR3aa: CASSERGGLLSTDTQYF

j_gene: TRBJ1-1
abundance: once
d_gene: -
v_gene: TRBV2
CDR3nt: TGTGCCAGCACTGAATATACTGAAGCTTTCTTT
CDR3aa: CASTEYTEAFF

j_gene: TRBJ1-2
abundance: -
d_gene: TRBD1
v_gene: TRBV24-1
CDR3nt: TGTGCCACCAGTGATTTTCGCGCAGGGGGTTCTAACTATGGCTACACCTTC
CDR3aa: CATSDFRAGGSNYGYTF

j_gene: TRBJ1-2
abundance: -
d_gene: TRBD1
v_gene: TRBV7-2
CDR3nt: TGTGCCAGCAGCTTAGGGGCAGGGGGCTACTATGGCTACACCTTC
CDR3aa: CASSLGAGGYYGYTF

j_gene: TRBJ2-5
abundance: -
d_gene: TRBD2
v_gene: TRBV3-1/TRBV3-2
CDR3nt: TGTGCCAGCAGCCATAGGCTAGCGGGGGGGGCCCAAGAGACCCAGTACTTC
CDR3aa: CASSHRLAGGAQETQYF

j_gene: TRBJ1-2
abundance: many
d_gene: -
v_gene: TRBV19
CDR3nt: TGTGCCAGTAGTCCACTAGGGGGCTATGGCTACACCTTC
CDR3aa: CASSPLGGYGYTF